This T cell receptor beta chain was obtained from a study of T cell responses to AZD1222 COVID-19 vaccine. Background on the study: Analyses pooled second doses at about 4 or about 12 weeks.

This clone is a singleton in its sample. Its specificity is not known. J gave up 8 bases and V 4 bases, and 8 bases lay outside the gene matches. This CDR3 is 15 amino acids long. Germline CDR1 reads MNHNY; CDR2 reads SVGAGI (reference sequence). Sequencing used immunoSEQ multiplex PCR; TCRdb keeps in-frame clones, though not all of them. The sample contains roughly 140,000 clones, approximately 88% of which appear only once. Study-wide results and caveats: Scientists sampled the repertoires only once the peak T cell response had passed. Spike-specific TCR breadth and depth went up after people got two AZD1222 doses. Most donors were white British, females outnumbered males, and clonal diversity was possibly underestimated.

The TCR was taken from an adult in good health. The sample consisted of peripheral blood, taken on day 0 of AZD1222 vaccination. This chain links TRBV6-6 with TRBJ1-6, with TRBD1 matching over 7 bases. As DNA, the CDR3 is TGTGCCAGCAGTTCGAACAGGGGTGGGGATTCACCCCTCCACTTT. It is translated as CASSSNRGGDSPLHF.